This T cell receptor (beta chain) originates from a study of blood T cell repertoires in COVID-19. TCRdb's table, derived via immunoSEQ multiplex PCR, lists solely in-frame clones and lacks some. Of about 300,000 clones in the sample, about 83% were seen once. V trimming: 0 bases; J trimming: 3 bases; junction bases outside the gene matches: 8. The CDR3 contains 16 residues. Germline CDR1 MNHEY, CDR2 SVGAGI. Sequenced: peripheral blood. V is TRBV6-5 and J is TRBJ2-7; 7 bases align to TRBD1. This TCR derives from a woman aged 50 to 65 with acute or convalescent COVID-19. The CDR3 protein is CASSYSAQGFFYEQYF. The CDR3 DNA follows: TGTGCCAGCAGTTACTCTGCACAGGGGTTTTTCTACGAGCAGTACTTC.